Presented here are 13 T cell receptor beta chains from one specimen sequenced in a study of T cells after yellow fever vaccination. TCRdb itself ran the 5' RACE reads through MiXCR, one entry per CDR3 protein. Of a few hundred thousand distinct CDR3 sequences listed, about 3.5% are singletons. Sequenced here: PBMCs, sampled on the day of the yellow fever booster vaccination. All receptors derive from a man aged 18 to 30 who received the YFV17D yellow fever vaccine.

V usage is TRBV7-2 and J usage is TRBJ2-3; D is perhaps TRBD2 (7 bases). V gave up 0 bases and J gave up 4 bases, with 17 bases separating them. The CDR3 has 17 residues. The germline V gene has CDR1 SGHTA and CDR2 FQGNSA. The CDR3 sequence is CASSLAWGGFTADTQYF. The CDR3, as DNA: TGTGCCAGCAGCTTAGCGTGGGGGGGCTTTACTGCAGATACGCAGTATTTT. Filled out from reference TRBV7-2 and TRBJ2-3, the complete variable domain reads GAGVSQSPSNKVTEKGKDVELRCDPISGHTALYWYRQSLGQGLEFLIYFQGNSAPDKSGLPSDRFSAERTGGSVSTLTIQRTQQEDSAVYLCASSLAWGGFTADTQYFGPGTRLTVL.

This clonotype was counted only a few times. The chain recombines TRBV4-1 with TRBJ2-1; tentatively, D is TRBD1 (6 bases). This CDR3 is 17 amino acids long. Trimming removed 5 bases from V and 2 bases from J, with 19 bases in between. Germline V gene data show CDR1 as MGHRA and CDR2 as YSYEKL. The CDR3 sequence is CASSSPQGRKPYNEQFF. The DNA of the CDR3 is TGCGCCAGCAGCTCACCACAGGGCAGGAAGCCCTACAATGAGCAGTTCTTC.

The chain carries TRBV5-1 and TRBJ2-5; D might be TRBD1 (5 bases). Trimming took 2 bases from V and 4 from J, leaving 9 bases between them. Germline loops: CDR1 SGHRS, CDR2 YFSETQ. CDR3 length equals 13 residues. The CDR3 reads CASSFGASETQYF. The CDR3 DNA is TGCGCCAGCAGCTTTGGGGCGTCAGAGACCCAGTACTTC.

The chain recombines TRBV7-2 with TRBJ2-5, with 14 bases lining up with TRBD2. The germline V gene has CDR1 SGHTA and CDR2 FQGNSA. Trimming took 9 bases from V and 7 from J; bases not matched to a gene: 7. This CDR3 is built from 14 residues. In DNA form, the CDR3 reads TGTGCCAGTGGGACTAGCGGGGGTCTGGGGACCCAGTACTTC. Its protein is CASGTSGGLGTQYF.

The chain joins TRBV7-6 to TRBJ2-7; the D gene could be TRBD1 or TRBD2 (5 bases each). V lost 5 bases and J lost 4, with 9 bases in between. This CDR3 has 12 amino acids. Germline-derived CDR1 and CDR2 are SGHVS and FNYEAQ. The DNA of the CDR3 is TGTGCCAGCAGCCCCGAGGGGTACGAGCAGTACTTC. Translation: CASSPEGYEQYF.

As concerns this clonotype: This may come from a read error, since a much larger clone is one base off. V is TRBV27 and J is TRBJ2-3; D gene uncertain. The CDR3 sequence is 15 residues long. V lost 8 bases and J 2 bases, leaving 17 bases between the germline ends. CDR1 and CDR2 (germline): MNHEY, SMNVEV (reference sequence). The DNA of the CDR3 is TGTGCCAGCTGGAACCGCGAGGTTTTCACAGATACGCAGTATTTT. This translates into CASWNREVFTDTQYF.

The chain carries TRBV6-5 and TRBJ1-1, with D unclear. The V and J ends lost 2 bases and 5 bases respectively, with 12 bases between them. Germline V CDR1 and CDR2: MNHEY, SVGAGI. The CDR3 is 14 residues long. The CDR3, as DNA: TGTGCCAGCAGTTACGGGCCTTTGGATACTGAAGCTTTCTTT. Protein: CASSYGPLDTEAFF.

This chain connects TRBV6-6 to TRBJ2-5, with 12 bases aligning to TRBD1. Germline CDR1 reads MNHNY; CDR2 reads SVGAGI (reference sequence). The CDR3 loop spans 16 amino acids. V trimming: 6 bases; J trimming: 4 bases; junction bases outside the gene matches: 9. The CDR3 loop reads CASRRTGTGGAETQYF. For the CDR3, the DNA is TGTGCCAGCAGGCGAACCGGGACAGGGGGCGCAGAGACCCAGTACTTC.

This clonotype came up many times. This chain uses TRBV20-1 with TRBJ2-6; D may be TRBD1 (7 bases). This CDR3 has 18 amino acids. From germline, CDR1 is DFQATT and CDR2 SNEGSKA (reference sequence). Trimming stripped 0 bases from V and 2 bases from J, with 17 bases between. This CDR3 reads CSARDGSRGEPGANVLTF. CDR3 nucleotide sequence: TGCAGTGCTAGAGATGGGAGCAGGGGGGAACCTGGGGCCAACGTCCTGACTTTC.

J is TRBJ2-3 and V is TRBV5-4, with 15 bases aligning to TRBD2. Germline loops: CDR1 SGHNT, CDR2 YYREEE (reference sequence). CDR3 size: 17 residues. With 5 bases clipped from V and 2 bases from J, the junction kept 6 bases outside the gene matches. The CDR3 here is CASRRWTSGGDTDTQYF. The DNA of the CDR3 is TGTGCCAGCAGACGATGGACTAGCGGGGGGGACACAGATACGCAGTATTTT.

Ten or more counts support this clonotype. This chain links TRBV6-1 with TRBJ2-5; 8 nucleotides align to TRBD2. This CDR3 region has 15 residues. CDR1 and CDR2 (germline): MNHNS, SASEGT. Trimming cost V 5 bases and J 5 bases; bases outside gene matches: 10. This chain's CDR3 is CASSPQAGGRETQYF. Here the CDR3 DNA reads TGTGCCAGCAGTCCGCAGGCGGGGGGCCGGGAGACCCAGTACTTC.

This clonotype was seen a handful of times. The rearrangement uses TRBV27 and TRBJ2-3; the match to TRBD2 covers 8 bases. From germline, CDR1 is MNHEY and CDR2 SMNVEV (reference sequence). This CDR3 is built from 14 residues. V gave up 9 bases and J gave up 14 bases; unmatched junction bases: 19. CDR3: CASQEGLAGNTRYF. CDR3 DNA sequence: TGTGCCAGTCAAGAGGGCCTAGCGGGTAATACAAGGTATTTT.

The gene calls are TRBV12-3 or TRBV12-4 and TRBJ2-1, with D perhaps assigned TRBD1 or TRBD2 (6 bases each). This CDR3 region has 19 residues. Trimming left V 6 bases short and J 0 bases short, with 24 bases between. CDR3 nucleotides: TGTGCCAGCAGACGACGGGGGACATTTGGGGTAAGCTCCTACAATGAGCAGTTCTTC. Protein product: CASRRRGTFGVSSYNEQFF.